This entry is about one T cell receptor (beta chain). The data belong to a study of T cell changes during pregnancy in multiple sclerosis. CDR1 SGHNT and CDR2 YYREEE come from the germline V gene (reference sequence). With V trimmed by 3 bases and J by 2 bases, 2 bases remained unmatched. The CDR3 totals 14 residues. Measured with immunoSEQ multiplex PCR; TCRdb has only the in-frame clones, and not every one. The sample holds 65,000 to 80,000 clones, 93% seen once. The material was peripheral blood, obtained in the second trimester of pregnancy. The V and J genes are TRBV5-4 and TRBJ1-5; 7 bases match TRBD1. The sequence derives from a female donor with multiple sclerosis, enrolled in a pregnancy study. CDR3 sequence: CASSYQGGNQPQHF. As DNA, the CDR3 is TGTGCCAGCAGCTATCAGGGGGGCAATCAGCCCCAGCATTTT.